The 7 T cell receptor beta chains in this list originate from one sample, sequenced in a study of a mutant IDH1 vaccine in newly diagnosed glioma. Generated by immunoSEQ multiplex PCR, the TCRdb table keeps only in-frame clones and is missing some. The sample lists around 60,000 clones; around 85% were seen once. These TCRs are of unknown antigen specificity. Documented time point: week 11, during vaccination. Vaccine doses each comprised 300 ug of mutant IDH1 20-mer peptide, with topical imiquimod. The specimen was PBMCs, collected from a glioma patient whose treatment included an IDH1 peptide vaccine. The receptors come from a woman between 45 and 65 years old with glioma.

This clone has a handful of counts. The chain has TRBV30 and TRBJ1-4, with a possible D match to TRBD1 (6 bases). V was trimmed by 2 bases and J by 2 bases, leaving 15 bases between them. Germline V gives CDR1 GTSNPN, CDR2 SVGIG (reference sequence). CDR3 length: 16 residues. In DNA, the CDR3 is TGTGCCTGGAGTCACGGGGGGGCAGGGACTAATGAAAAACTGTTTTTT. This gives the protein CAWSHGGAGTNEKLFF.

This clone was detected a few times. The gene calls are TRBV29-1 and TRBJ1-2; D gene uncertain. This CDR3 has 14 residues. The germline V gene encodes CDR1 SQVTM and CDR2 ANQGSEA. V gave up 3 bases and J gave up 4 bases, with 15 bases separating them. Written as DNA, the CDR3 is TGCAGCGTTGATAGGATTCTGGAACTCTATGGCTACACCTTC. The encoded protein is CSVDRILELYGYTF.

The rearrangement uses TRBV2 and TRBJ1-1; 11 positions match TRBD1. Germline-derived CDR1 and CDR2 are SNHLY and FYNNEI. V dropped 5 bases and J dropped 2; count of bases not matched to a gene: 4. The CDR3 extends over 15 amino acids. The CDR3 DNA is TGTGCCAGCAGTCCCAGGACAGGGGGCAACACTGAAGCTTTCTTT. It specifies CASSPRTGGNTEAFF.

The chain carries TRBV7-9 and TRBJ2-3; D gene ambiguous. V lost 6 bases to trimming and J lost 5 bases, with 9 bases between them. The CDR3 has 12 residues. In germline, CDR1 is SEHNR, CDR2 FQNEAQ (reference sequence). This chain's CDR3 is CASSWSVDTQYF. Here the CDR3 DNA reads TGTGCCAGCAGTTGGAGTGTAGATACGCAGTATTTT.

The V and J genes are TRBV29-1 and TRBJ1-2; perhaps TRBD1 as D (6 bases). This CDR3 spans 13 amino acids. V gave up 5 bases and J gave up 2 bases, with 12 bases separating them. Germline-derived CDR1 and CDR2 are SQVTM and ANQGSEA. The CDR3 DNA reads TGCAGCGTTACAGGGTCAGGCAACTATGGCTACACCTTC. Translated, it gives CSVTGSGNYGYTF. Together with reference TRBV29-1 and TRBJ1-2, the CDR3 gives the full variable domain: SAVISQKPSRDICQRGTSLTIQCQVDSQVTMMFWYRQQPGQSLTLIATANQGSEATYESGFVIDKFPISRPNLTFSTLTVSNMSPEDSSIYLCSVTGSGNYGYTFGSGTRLTVV.

This rearrangement joins TRBV27 to TRBJ1-2; D is perhaps TRBD1 (6 bases). CDR1 and CDR2 (germline): MNHEY, SMNVEV (reference sequence). The CDR3 extends over 14 amino acids. Trimming took off 8 bases at V and 6 bases at J, with 19 bases between the two ends. The CDR3 nucleotides are TGTGCCAGCTCAAACTCCCTTCAGGGGAATGGCTACACCTTC. This sequence encodes CASSNSLQGNGYTF.

This clone was recorded once. The chain has TRBV5-1 and TRBJ2-7; the D is unclear. V was shortened by 1 base and J by 1 base, with 18 bases between the two germline ends. CDR1 and CDR2 from the germline V gene are SGHRS and YFSETQ. The CDR3 has 17 amino acids. CDR3 DNA: TGCGCCAGCAGCTTGTCTACATCCAAAGAGGTGTCCTACGAGCAGTACTTC. Protein sequence: CASSLSTSKEVSYEQYF.